This is a list of T cell receptor beta chains from one sample in a study of shared clonotypes between healthy human individuals. Some clones are missing from TCRdb's copy, which holds only in-frame ones; the method was immunoSEQ multiplex PCR. This sample has around 1.9 million clones, with around 93% found just once. Specimen: naive CD8+ T cells from PBMCs. These receptors all stem from a man aged 18 to 30 in good health. Some clones in this sample may be carry-over from other donors' samples. Both conserved end residues are part of each CDR3. Fields, in order: CDR3 protein, CDR3 DNA, V gene, CDR3 length, J gene, clone size, D gene. The D gene is left open where the match is weak. Clone size is given for some rows only: seen once, a few or many times, or a class if the clone is expanded.

CDR3 protein: CASSLAGQGAGEQFF
CDR3 DNA: TGTGCCAGCAGCTTGGCCGGGCAGGGGGCCGGTGAGCAGTTCTTC
V gene: TRBV5-4
CDR3 length: 15
J gene: TRBJ2-1
clone size: -
D gene: TRBD1

CDR3 protein: CATTLGAHTDEQYF
CDR3 DNA: TGTGCCACCACCCTTGGGGCCCACACCGACGAGCAGTACTTC
V gene: TRBV19
CDR3 length: 14
J gene: TRBJ2-7
clone size: -
D gene: -

CDR3 protein: CASSVGGSGDTQYF
CDR3 DNA: TGTGCCAGCAGCGTAGGTGGGTCGGGAGATACGCAGTATTTT
V gene: TRBV9
CDR3 length: 14
J gene: TRBJ2-3
clone size: -
D gene: -

CDR3 protein: CASSLTTRTGASSYEQYF
CDR3 DNA: TGTGCCAGCAGCTTAACCACTCGGACTGGAGCGAGCTCCTACGAGCAGTACTTC
V gene: TRBV11-2
CDR3 length: 18
J gene: TRBJ2-7
clone size: -
D gene: -

CDR3 protein: CASSQEVRGLYNEQFF
CDR3 DNA: TGCGCCAGCAGCCAAGAGGTGCGGGGACTATACAATGAGCAGTTCTTC
V gene: TRBV4-3
CDR3 length: 16
J gene: TRBJ2-1
clone size: -
D gene: TRBD2

CDR3 protein: CASSPRGQGLSYEQYF
CDR3 DNA: TGTGCCAGCAGCCCACGGGGACAGGGTCTTTCCTACGAGCAGTACTTC
V gene: TRBV7-9
CDR3 length: 16
J gene: TRBJ2-7
clone size: -
D gene: TRBD1

CDR3 protein: CATSRARRWDEQYF
CDR3 DNA: TGTGCCACCAGCAGAGCCCGGAGATGGGACGAGCAGTACTTC
V gene: TRBV15
CDR3 length: 14
J gene: TRBJ2-7
clone size: -
D gene: -

CDR3 protein: CASSLGSRETQYF
CDR3 DNA: TGTGCCAGCAGCTTAGGTTCCAGGGAGACCCAGTACTTC
V gene: TRBV7-9
CDR3 length: 13
J gene: TRBJ2-5
clone size: -
D gene: -

CDR3 protein: CASSGKAAFWVVGGELFF
CDR3 DNA: TGTGCCAGCAGCGGCAAGGCGGCCTTTTGGGTGGTCGGTGGGGAGCTGTTTTTT
V gene: TRBV7-9
CDR3 length: 18
J gene: TRBJ2-2
clone size: -
D gene: -

CDR3 protein: CASSLARNTQYF
CDR3 DNA: TGTGCCAGCAGCTTGGCCCGGAATACGCAGTATTTT
V gene: TRBV5-6
CDR3 length: 12
J gene: TRBJ2-3
clone size: -
D gene: -

CDR3 protein: CASSQVRAGGRAYEQYF
CDR3 DNA: TGTGCCAGCAGCCAAGTCAGAGCGGGAGGGCGGGCCTACGAGCAGTACTTC
V gene: TRBV4-2
CDR3 length: 17
J gene: TRBJ2-7
clone size: -
D gene: TRBD2

CDR3 protein: CASRQTGGSNQPQHF
CDR3 DNA: TGTGCCAGCAGACAAACAGGGGGGAGCAATCAGCCCCAGCATTTT
V gene: TRBV28
CDR3 length: 15
J gene: TRBJ1-5
clone size: -
D gene: TRBD1

CDR3 protein: CASSLFRVSYNEQFF
CDR3 DNA: TGTGCCAGCAGCTTATTCCGGGTCTCCTACAATGAGCAGTTCTTC
V gene: TRBV7-3
CDR3 length: 15
J gene: TRBJ2-1
clone size: -
D gene: -

CDR3 protein: CASSIGGDEQFF
CDR3 DNA: TGTGCCAGCAGCATCGGCGGCGATGAGCAGTTCTTC
V gene: TRBV7-9
CDR3 length: 12
J gene: TRBJ2-1
clone size: -
D gene: -

CDR3 protein: CASSYNNANNEQYF
CDR3 DNA: TGTGCCAGCAGTTACAATAATGCCAATAACGAGCAGTACTTC
V gene: TRBV6-6
CDR3 length: 14
J gene: TRBJ2-7
clone size: -
D gene: -

CDR3 protein: CASSILQSGEQFF
CDR3 DNA: TGTGCCAGTAGTATACTACAATCCGGTGAGCAGTTCTTC
V gene: TRBV19
CDR3 length: 13
J gene: TRBJ2-1
clone size: -
D gene: -

CDR3 protein: CASSVRAGTEAFF
CDR3 DNA: TGTGCCAGCAGTGTCAGGGCGGGCACTGAAGCTTTCTTT
V gene: TRBV27
CDR3 length: 13
J gene: TRBJ1-1
clone size: once
D gene: -

CDR3 protein: CASSLGAGGSYEQYF
CDR3 DNA: TGCGCCAGCAGCTTGGGCGCAGGGGGCTCCTACGAGCAGTACTTC
V gene: TRBV5-1
CDR3 length: 15
J gene: TRBJ2-7
clone size: -
D gene: TRBD1

CDR3 protein: CASSILGTEDTEAFF
CDR3 DNA: TGTGCCAGCAGCATACTAGGGACAGAAGACACTGAAGCTTTCTTT
V gene: TRBV28
CDR3 length: 15
J gene: TRBJ1-1
clone size: once
D gene: TRBD1

CDR3 protein: CASSVVIGSNEQFF
CDR3 DNA: TGTGCCAGCAGCGTAGTTATAGGTTCTAATGAGCAGTTCTTC
V gene: TRBV9
CDR3 length: 14
J gene: TRBJ2-1
clone size: -
D gene: -

CDR3 protein: CASSPQTSGRKDTQYF
CDR3 DNA: TGTGCCAGCAGCCCGCAGACTAGCGGGAGGAAAGATACGCAGTATTTT
V gene: TRBV7-6
CDR3 length: 16
J gene: TRBJ2-3
clone size: -
D gene: TRBD2

CDR3 protein: CAAGGGNTEAFF
CDR3 DNA: TGTGCAGCAGGCGGGGGGAACACTGAAGCTTTCTTT
V gene: TRBV4-2
CDR3 length: 12
J gene: TRBJ1-1
clone size: -
D gene: -

CDR3 protein: CASSIGEAESYEQYF
CDR3 DNA: TGTGCCAGTAGTATAGGGGAGGCGGAATCCTACGAGCAGTACTTC
V gene: TRBV19
CDR3 length: 15
J gene: TRBJ2-7
clone size: -
D gene: -

CDR3 protein: CASSVGSSNTEAFF
CDR3 DNA: TGTGCCAGCAGCGTAGGGTCCAGCAACACTGAAGCTTTCTTT
V gene: TRBV9
CDR3 length: 14
J gene: TRBJ1-1
clone size: -
D gene: -

CDR3 protein: CATRRDRDTEAFF
CDR3 DNA: TGTGCCACGCGTCGGGACAGGGACACTGAAGCTTTCTTT
V gene: TRBV6-5
CDR3 length: 13
J gene: TRBJ1-1
clone size: -
D gene: TRBD1

CDR3 protein: CASRRRTGSYEQYF
CDR3 DNA: TGTGCCAGTCGTCGGAGGACAGGGTCCTACGAGCAGTACTTC
V gene: TRBV19
CDR3 length: 14
J gene: TRBJ2-7
clone size: -
D gene: TRBD1

CDR3 protein: CASSVGLAGANEQFF
CDR3 DNA: TGTGCCAGCAGCGTAGGACTAGCGGGAGCCAATGAGCAGTTCTTC
V gene: TRBV9
CDR3 length: 15
J gene: TRBJ2-1
clone size: once
D gene: TRBD2

CDR3 protein: CASSTDIWETQYF
CDR3 DNA: TGTGCCAGCAGCACGGACATCTGGGAGACCCAGTACTTC
V gene: TRBV7-9
CDR3 length: 13
J gene: TRBJ2-5
clone size: -
D gene: -

CDR3 protein: CASSPSSGAKAYEQYF
CDR3 DNA: TGTGCCAGCAGTCCCTCCTCAGGGGCTAAAGCCTACGAGCAGTACTTC
V gene: TRBV27
CDR3 length: 16
J gene: TRBJ2-7
clone size: -
D gene: -

CDR3 protein: CASSPRRQGGTEAFF
CDR3 DNA: TGTGCCAGCAGCCCCCGAAGACAGGGAGGCACTGAAGCTTTCTTT
V gene: TRBV13
CDR3 length: 15
J gene: TRBJ1-1
clone size: -
D gene: TRBD1

CDR3 protein: CASTDLAGAYNEQFF
CDR3 DNA: TGTGCCAGCACGGACCTAGCGGGAGCCTACAATGAGCAGTTCTTC
V gene: TRBV6-5
CDR3 length: 15
J gene: TRBJ2-1
clone size: -
D gene: TRBD2

CDR3 protein: CASSFTRTENTEAFF
CDR3 DNA: TGCGCCAGCAGCTTTACAAGGACAGAGAACACTGAAGCTTTCTTT
V gene: TRBV5-1
CDR3 length: 15
J gene: TRBJ1-1
clone size: -
D gene: -

CDR3 protein: CASSEGWPAEQYF
CDR3 DNA: TGTGCCAGCAGTGAGGGCTGGCCCGCCGAGCAGTACTTC
V gene: TRBV2
CDR3 length: 13
J gene: TRBJ2-7
clone size: -
D gene: -

CDR3 protein: CASSLKDGRNEQFF
CDR3 DNA: TGCGCCAGCAGCTTAAAGGACGGGCGTAATGAGCAGTTCTTC
V gene: TRBV5-1
CDR3 length: 14
J gene: TRBJ2-1
clone size: -
D gene: -

CDR3 protein: CASSPLRQYNEQFF
CDR3 DNA: TGTGCCAGCAGCCCCCTGCGACAGTACAATGAGCAGTTCTTC
V gene: TRBV28
CDR3 length: 14
J gene: TRBJ2-1
clone size: -
D gene: -

CDR3 protein: CASSPREDASYEQYF
CDR3 DNA: TGCGCCAGCAGCCCTAGGGAGGACGCCTCCTACGAGCAGTACTTC
V gene: TRBV4-1
CDR3 length: 15
J gene: TRBJ2-7
clone size: -
D gene: -

CDR3 protein: CSAGGNEQFF
CDR3 DNA: TGCAGTGCCGGAGGGAATGAGCAGTTCTTC
V gene: TRBV20-1
CDR3 length: 10
J gene: TRBJ2-1
clone size: -
D gene: -

CDR3 protein: CASSLVVNTGELFF
CDR3 DNA: TGTGCCAGCAGCCTCGTGGTGAACACCGGGGAGCTGTTTTTT
V gene: TRBV11-2
CDR3 length: 14
J gene: TRBJ2-2
clone size: -
D gene: -

CDR3 protein: CASSWAGDTEAFF
CDR3 DNA: TGTGCCAGCAGTTGGGCGGGCGACACTGAAGCTTTCTTT
V gene: TRBV11-2
CDR3 length: 13
J gene: TRBJ1-1
clone size: -
D gene: -

CDR3 protein: CASSEGGDSGAFF
CDR3 DNA: TGTGCCAGCAGTGAAGGCGGGGATTCCGGAGCTTTCTTT
V gene: TRBV25-1
CDR3 length: 13
J gene: TRBJ1-1
clone size: -
D gene: -

CDR3 protein: CASSWVPSSYNEQFF
CDR3 DNA: TGTGCCAGCAGCTGGGTGCCGAGCTCCTACAATGAGCAGTTCTTC
V gene: TRBV27
CDR3 length: 15
J gene: TRBJ2-1
clone size: -
D gene: -

CDR3 protein: CASSAADWDEQFF
CDR3 DNA: TGTGCCAGCAGCGCGGCAGATTGGGATGAGCAGTTCTTC
V gene: TRBV9
CDR3 length: 13
J gene: TRBJ2-1
clone size: once
D gene: -

CDR3 protein: CASSLSGGRLTSDTQYF
CDR3 DNA: TGTGCCAGCAGTTTATCGGGAGGGCGACTCACCTCAGATACGCAGTATTTT
V gene: TRBV27
CDR3 length: 17
J gene: TRBJ2-3
clone size: -
D gene: TRBD2

CDR3 protein: CASSLSGSSYEQYF
CDR3 DNA: TGTGCCAGCAGTTTAAGCGGGAGTTCCTACGAGCAGTACTTC
V gene: TRBV28
CDR3 length: 14
J gene: TRBJ2-7
clone size: -
D gene: TRBD2